One and the same sample provided the 20 T cell receptor beta chains below, sequenced in a study of blood T cell repertoires in COVID-19. Only in-frame clones appear in the TCRdb table, and some are missing; sequencing was by immunoSEQ multiplex PCR. The table records around 140,000 clones, more than 60% of them present only once. Sequences were obtained from peripheral blood. These receptors originate from a woman aged 50 to 60 with active or convalescent COVID-19.

The chain recombines TRBV3-1 (or the pseudogene TRBV3-2) with TRBJ1-5, with 7 positions matching TRBD1. Germline V gives CDR1 LGHDT, CDR2 YNNKEL (reference sequence). The CDR3 totals 15 residues. Unmatched junction bases numbered 3, after V lost 1 base and J lost 3 bases. Here the CDR3 DNA reads TGTGCCAGCAGCCAAGGACAGGGCGACAATCAGCCCCAGCATTTT. It specifies CASSQGQGDNQPQHF.

The rearrangement links TRBV5-1 to TRBJ2-3, with TRBD2 identical over 9 bases. CDR3 size: 18 residues. V was clipped by 4 bases and J by 0 bases; unmatched bases: 12. In germline, CDR1 is SGHRS, CDR2 YFSETQ. CDR3 bases: TGCGCCAGCAGCCCCCGAGGGACTAGCCCGTTCAGCACAGATACGCAGTATTTT. Its translation is CASSPRGTSPFSTDTQYF.

This chain uses TRBV7-8 with TRBJ1-6; D possibly corresponds to TRBD1 (5 bases). V lost 5 bases and J lost 6, with 8 bases in between. Per the germline V gene, CDR1 is SGHVS and CDR2 is FQNEAQ. The CDR3 sequence is 13 residues long. CDR3 sequence (DNA): TGTGCCAGCAGCCCGCAGGGTAATTCACCCCTCCACTTT. Its protein product is CASSPQGNSPLHF. The full variable domain, its missing parts supplied by reference TRBV7-8 and TRBJ1-6, is GAGVSQSPRYKVAKRGQDVALRCDPISGHVSLFWYQQALGQGPEFLTYFQNEAQLDKSGLPSDRFFAERPEGSVSTLKIQRTQQEDSAVYLCASSPQGNSPLHFGNGTRLTVT.

This chain connects TRBV18 to TRBJ2-3, with 9 bases that match TRBD2. The CDR3 loop spans 17 amino acids. Germline V lookup: CDR1 KGHSH, CDR2 LQKENI. V dropped 2 bases and J dropped 0; count of bases not matched to a gene: 6. In nucleotides, the CDR3 is TGTGCCAGCTCACCAGGACTAGCGACAACTAGCACAGATACGCAGTATTTT. Protein product: CASSPGLATTSTDTQYF.

The chain couples TRBV7-6 to TRBJ2-7; 12 bases are shared with TRBD2. This CDR3 has 17 amino acids. V was clipped by 5 bases and J by 0 bases; unmatched bases: 8. Germline lookup yields CDR1 SGHVS and CDR2 FNYEAQ. CDR3 sequence: CASSPRRGLAGSYEQYF. The CDR3 DNA follows: TGTGCCAGCAGCCCACGACGGGGACTAGCGGGCTCCTACGAGCAGTACTTC. The entire variable domain, with the rest obtained from reference TRBV7-6 and TRBJ2-7, is as follows: GAGVSQSPRYKVTKRGQDVALRCDPISGHVSLYWYRQALGQGPEFLTYFNYEAQQDKSGLPNDRFSAERPEGSISTLTIQRTEQRDSAMYRCASSPRRGLAGSYEQYFGPGTRLTVT.

This clone was seen a handful of times. The gene calls are TRBV10-3 and TRBJ2-3; TRBD2 might be the D (6 bases). The CDR3 is 15 amino acids. V shed 3 bases and J shed 1 base, with 11 bases lying between them. Germline V gene lookup returns CDR1 ENHRY and CDR2 SYGVKD. CDR3 protein: CAISDPGVRTDTQYF. Written as DNA, the CDR3 is TGTGCCATCAGTGACCCGGGAGTCCGCACAGATACGCAGTATTTT.

The chain joins TRBV7-8 to TRBJ1-1; 10 nucleotides match TRBD1. The trim removed 5 bases at V and 8 bases at J, leaving 2 bases unmatched. The CDR3 has 12 amino acids. The germline gives CDR1 SGHVS, CDR2 FQNEAQ. The CDR3 DNA follows: TGTGCCAGCAGCCGGGACAGGGGAGAAGCTTTCTTT. Translation: CASSRDRGEAFF.

The table lists this clone with a few counts. This chain links TRBV28 with TRBJ1-4; D is ambiguous. Per germline, CDR1 MDHEN and CDR2 SYDVKM. The CDR3 loop spans 14 amino acids. V was shortened by 8 bases and J by 3 bases, with 13 bases between the two germline ends. The CDR3 loop reads CASGRPGANEKLFF. CDR3 DNA sequence: TGTGCCAGCGGGAGACCTGGGGCTAATGAAAAACTGTTTTTT.

This rearrangement joins TRBV6-6 to TRBJ2-7, with a possible D match to TRBD2 (7 bases). Germline-derived CDR1 and CDR2 are MNHNY and SVGAGI (reference sequence). The CDR3 has 15 residues. Trimming took 2 bases from V and 2 from J, leaving 13 bases between them. The CDR3 nucleotides are TGTGCCAGCAGTTACATGGGGGGGGCGACCTACGAGCAGTACTTC. This sequence encodes CASSYMGGATYEQYF.

The gene calls are TRBV18 and TRBJ2-5; a possible D gene is TRBD2 (6 bases). Germline CDR1 KGHSH, CDR2 LQKENI. The CDR3 is 15 residues long. V was trimmed by 4 bases and J by 4 bases, leaving 16 bases between them. CDR3 in DNA: TGTGCCAGCTCACTAGCGGCCGCACTGGGAGAGACCCAGTACTTC. It specifies CASSLAAALGETQYF.

The chain uses TRBV7-3 and TRBJ2-1; possible D gene TRBD2, 6 bases. This CDR3 is 15 amino acids long. Germline CDR1 is SGHTA and CDR2 is FQGTGA. V gave up 2 bases and J gave up 3 bases, with 11 bases separating them. This chain's CDR3 is CASSLGQGGYNEQFF. In DNA, the CDR3 is TGTGCCAGCAGCTTAGGGCAGGGAGGCTACAATGAGCAGTTCTTC.

The rearrangement uses TRBV7-8 and TRBJ2-5; 10 nucleotides match TRBD2. V lost 2 bases to trimming and J lost 4 bases; unmatched junction nucleotides: 4. CDR1 is SGHVS and CDR2 is FQNEAQ in the germline V gene. CDR3 size: 15 residues. CDR3 nucleotide sequence: TGTGCCAGCAGCTTAAGCGGGGGGGCCGCAGAGACCCAGTACTTC. Translation gives CASSLSGGAAETQYF.

The chain couples TRBV11-2 to TRBJ2-5, with 9 bases identical to TRBD2. Germline V lookup: CDR1 SGHAT, CDR2 FQNNGV. The CDR3 runs 15 residues. Trimming cost V 5 bases and J 2 bases; bases outside gene matches: 6. CDR3 in amino acids: CASSPNAGGQETQYF. CDR3 nucleotide sequence: TGTGCCAGCAGCCCCAATGCGGGGGGGCAAGAGACCCAGTACTTC.

The count of this clone is one. The chain links TRBV5-1 to TRBJ2-3; tentative D call: TRBD2 (7 bases). Germline assignment: CDR1 SGHRS and CDR2 YFSETQ. The V gene lost 4 bases and the J gene lost 3 bases, with 18 bases spanning the gap. CDR3 size: 16 residues. In DNA form, the CDR3 reads TGCGCCAGCAGCCGGACGGGGGGCGGTAGTACAGATACGCAGTATTTT. This gives the protein CASSRTGGGSTDTQYF. Based on the CDR3 plus reference TRBV5-1 and TRBJ2-3, the full variable domain is KAGVTQTPRYLIKTRGQQVTLSCSPISGHRSVSWYQQTPGQGLQFLFEYFSETQRNKGNFPGRFSGRQFSNSRSEMNVSTLELGDSALYLCASSRTGGGSTDTQYFGPGTRLTVL.

In this sample, this clone turned up a few times. The V gene is TRBV19, the J gene TRBJ1-1; TRBD1 matches 7 bases. This CDR3 spans 14 amino acids. With V trimmed by 5 bases and J by 10 bases, 13 bases remained unmatched. Germline V lookup: CDR1 LNHDA, CDR2 SQIVND (reference sequence). The CDR3 coding sequence is TGTGCCAGTAGTCACCCGGGACAGCCACCTAGAGCTTTCTTT. It is translated as CASSHPGQPPRAFF.

The V and J genes are TRBV30 and TRBJ2-1; maybe TRBD2 (6 bases). Trimming stripped 2 bases from V and 3 bases from J, with 8 bases between. Germline V CDR1 and CDR2: GTSNPN, SVGIG (reference sequence). CDR3 length: 13 residues. The CDR3 DNA reads as TGTGCCTGGAGTCGGGGGATCTACAATGAGCAGTTCTTC. Its protein product is CAWSRGIYNEQFF.

The chain employs TRBV6-4 and TRBJ2-1; TRBD1 is a possible D gene (6 bases). The V and J ends lost 6 bases and 1 base respectively, with 16 bases between them. This CDR3 region has 16 residues. Per the germline V gene, CDR1 is MRHNA and CDR2 is SNTAGT. CDR3 region: CASRADRPPSYNEQFF. In DNA, the CDR3 is TGTGCCAGCAGAGCAGACAGGCCACCTTCCTACAATGAGCAGTTCTTC.

The chain employs TRBV6-1 and TRBJ1-1; 11 positions agree with TRBD1. With 7 bases clipped from V and 4 bases from J, the junction kept 5 bases outside the gene matches. This CDR3 has 14 residues. Looked up from germline, CDR1 is MNHNS and CDR2 is SASEGT. CDR3 DNA sequence: TGTGCCAGCATCCCCGGGACAGGGGGCACTGAAGCTTTCTTT. It translates to CASIPGTGGTEAFF.

The CDR3 nucleotides are TGCGCCAGCAGCCCCGGACAGGTACAGAGGCCGGGTGAAAAACTGTTTTTT. Its protein is CASSPGQVQRPGEKLFF. This chain connects TRBV5-1 to TRBJ1-4; 7 bases line up with TRBD1. From germline, CDR1 is SGHRS and CDR2 YFSETQ. The CDR3 covers 17 residues. The junction had 16 bases not matched to a gene; V was cut back by 4 bases and J by 7 bases. Looking up the rest from reference TRBV5-1 and TRBJ1-4 gives the full variable domain: KAGVTQTPRYLIKTRGQQVTLSCSPISGHRSVSWYQQTPGQGLQFLFEYFSETQRNKGNFPGRFSGRQFSNSRSEMNVSTLELGDSALYLCASSPGQVQRPGEKLFFGSGTQLSVL.

J is TRBJ1-3 and V is TRBV19, with a tentative D call TRBD1 (6 bases). The V end lost 9 bases, the J end lost 4 bases, and 7 bases lay between the germline ends. CDR1 is LNHDA, CDR2 SQIVND, per germline (reference sequence). This CDR3 has 11 amino acids. The CDR3 DNA follows: TGTGCCAGCGGACAGGGAAACACCATATATTTT. This translates into CASGQGNTIYF.